The rows below give T cell receptor beta chains drawn from one sample of a study of neurological immune-mediated disorders. Via MiXCR, TCRdb re-called the 5' RACE reads, giving one row per CDR3 protein. The sample includes 20,000 to 30,000 distinct CDR3 sequences, roughly 6.3% of them seen just once. Sequencing was carried out using PBMCs. The source is a woman between 40 and 55 years old in good health. Both conserved end residues are part of each CDR3. A D gene is named only where the DNA matches it firmly. Clone size is not always given. Where it is, it says once, few, many or a class for expanded clones.

TRBJ2-1	TRBD2	many	TRBV6-4	CASSETSGSDEQFF	TGTGCCAGCAGTGAGACTAGCGGGAGCGATGAGCAGTTCTTC
TRBJ2-3	-	-	TRBV12-3/TRBV12-4	CASSLGRTRDTQYF	TGTGCCAGTTCCCTGGGGAGGACCCGGGATACGCAGTATTTT
TRBJ2-1	-	-	TRBV20-1	CSAYPGPPWDEQFF	TGCAGTGCTTACCCGGGACCCCCTTGGGATGAGCAGTTCTTC
TRBJ2-3	-	many	TRBV7-2	CASARGRMGTQYF	TGTGCCAGCGCTCGAGGGCGCATGGGTACGCAGTATTTT
TRBJ2-7	-	many	TRBV7-2	CASSLNFGEYEQYF	TGTGCCAGCAGCCTCAACTTCGGGGAATACGAGCAGTACTTC
TRBJ2-6	-	many	TRBV20-1	CSATGANVLTF	TGCAGTGCTACCGGGGCCAACGTCCTGACTTTC
TRBJ2-1	-	medium-sized	TRBV29-1	CSVDKGTEQFF	TGCAGCGTTGATAAGGGTACTGAGCAGTTCTTC
TRBJ2-1	-	medium-sized	TRBV27	CASSSGYNEQFF	TGTGCCAGCAGTTCAGGATACAATGAGCAGTTCTTC
TRBJ2-2	-	many	TRBV7-8	CASLTPGGVGGELFF	TGTGCCAGCCTAACCCCGGGCGGGGTCGGAGGGGAGCTGTTTTTT
TRBJ2-2	TRBD2	many	TRBV12-3/TRBV12-4	CASIRTSGSMNTGELFF	TGTGCCAGCATCCGGACTAGCGGGAGCATGAACACCGGGGAGCTGTTTTTT
TRBJ2-1	-	many	TRBV6-6	CASSPILPGPRTYNEQFF	TGTGCCAGCAGCCCTATTCTCCCGGGCCCTCGAACCTACAATGAGCAGTTCTTC
TRBJ2-3	-	many	TRBV7-2	CASSLDGGSTDTQYF	TGTGCCAGCAGCTTAGATGGCGGGAGCACAGATACGCAGTATTTT
TRBJ2-1	TRBD2	many	TRBV29-1	CSAGSGSSYNEQFF	TGCAGCGCCGGCAGCGGGAGCTCCTACAATGAGCAGTTCTTC
TRBJ2-4	TRBD1	many	TRBV6-6	CASSIQGASLAKNIQYF	TGTGCCAGCAGTATACAGGGGGCTTCCCTAGCCAAAAACATTCAGTACTTC
TRBJ1-5	-	many	TRBV20-1	CSAREPGGAQHF	TGCAGTGCTAGAGAACCGGGGGGGGCCCAGCATTTT